What follows are 11 T cell receptor beta chains derived from one specimen sequenced in a study of long-term antiretroviral therapy in people with HIV (dated by TCRdb to between 2021 and 2024). The immunoSEQ hsTCRB v3.0 assay was used at survey level resolution for TRB variable region sequencing. The table was pulled from immuneACCESS by TCRdb, which kept in-frame rearrangements only. Such tables lose some clones; where checked, under half of the loss comes from unresolved V genes, and the rest has no known cause. The sample table records about 39,000 clones; approximately 87% of these occur just once. The biggest ten clones account for under 5% of the sample. Material: unsorted PBMCs, obtained 1.2 years after starting antiretroviral therapy. The receptors derive from a woman aged 50 to 60 with HIV.

The chain joins TRBV5-1 to TRBJ2-3; TRBD2 might be the D (5 bases). Germline CDR1 SGHRS, CDR2 YFSETQ. This CDR3 is 14 amino acids long. Trimming took 0 bases from V and 4 from J, leaving 9 bases between them. CDR3 loop: CASSLGTRADTQYF. The DNA for the CDR3 is TGCGCCAGCAGCTTGGGGACGAGGGCAGATACGCAGTATTTT.

The chain uses TRBV4-3 and TRBJ1-1; no firm D call. The CDR3 runs to 15 residues. Trimming took off 0 bases at V and 2 bases at J, with 10 bases between the two ends. Germline CDR1 reads LGHNA; CDR2 reads YSLEER. The CDR3: CASSQDLRTNTEAFF. DNA for the CDR3: TGCGCCAGCAGCCAAGATCTAAGGACCAACACTGAAGCTTTCTTT.

This clone came up a few times. The chain recombines TRBV7-8 with TRBJ2-7, with no clear D. This CDR3 spans 15 amino acids. CDR1 and CDR2 from the germline V gene are SGHVS and FQNEAQ. V was shortened by 7 bases and J by 6 bases, with 22 bases between the two germline ends. The CDR3 DNA follows: TGTGCCAGCAATGGGTATAGTGGGCCCCTCGGCGAGCAGTACTTC. It translates to CASNGYSGPLGEQYF.

This CDR3 reads CASSSTGLAGGENEQFF. CDR3 DNA: TGCGCCAGCAGCTCTACCGGACTAGCGGGGGGAGAGAATGAGCAGTTCTTC. J is TRBJ2-1 and V is TRBV5-1; 14 bases line up with TRBD2. The germline CDR1 and CDR2 sequences are SGHRS and YFSETQ. The CDR3 is 17 residues long. The trim removed 3 bases at V and 7 bases at J, leaving 9 bases unmatched. Complete variable domain (other parts from reference TRBV5-1 and TRBJ2-1): KAGVTQTPRYLIKTRGQQVTLSCSPISGHRSVSWYQQTPGQGLQFLFEYFSETQRNKGNFPGRFSGRQFSNSRSEMNVSTLELGDSALYLCASSSTGLAGGENEQFFGPGTRLTVL.

The CDR3 DNA sequence: TGTGCCAGCAGCTTAATGTACAGGGCACTAGCGGGGGGGCAAGAGACCCAGTACTTC. Translated, it gives CASSLMYRALAGGQETQYF. The rearrangement uses TRBV7-8 and TRBJ2-5; 13 bases match TRBD2. This CDR3 has 19 amino acids. CDR1 and CDR2 from the germline V gene are SGHVS and FQNEAQ. The V gene end was trimmed by 2 bases and the J gene end by 2 bases; junction bases not matched to a gene: 11.

This chain uses TRBV5-5 with TRBJ2-5, with no clear D. The CDR3 runs 14 residues. The germline V and J ends were trimmed by 1 base and 0 bases, with 7 bases remaining between them. The V gene's germline CDR1 is SGHKS and CDR2 YYEKEE (reference sequence). Here the CDR3 DNA reads TGTGCCAGCAGCTTGATCAACGACCAAGAGACCCAGTACTTC. This gives the protein CASSLINDQETQYF.

This clone appeared a few times. V usage is TRBV29-1 and J usage is TRBJ1-4; D remains unclear. Germline-derived CDR1 and CDR2 are SQVTM and ANQGSEA. V was cut by 6 bases and J by 4 bases, with 15 bases left in between. The CDR3 is 14 residues long. The CDR3, as DNA: TGCAGCGTCGCGGTACGGGGAAATAATGAAAAACTGTTTTTT. This sequence encodes CSVAVRGNNEKLFF.

The rearrangement joins TRBV25-1 to TRBJ1-6; the D is unclear. V dropped 6 bases and J dropped 9 bases, with 15 bases sitting between them. Germline V gives CDR1 MGHDK, CDR2 SYGVNS. This CDR3 region has 14 residues. CDR3 residues: CASSSRRGGSPLHF. CDR3 DNA sequence: TGTGCCAGCAGCAGTCGCCGGGGTGGTTCACCCCTCCACTTT. Looking up the rest from reference TRBV25-1 and TRBJ1-6 gives the full variable domain: EADIYQTPRYLVIGTGKKITLECSQTMGHDKMYWYQQDPGMELHLIHYSYGVNSTEKGDLSSESTVSRIRTEHFPLTLESARPSHTSQYLCASSSRRGGSPLHFGNGTRLTVT.

This chain uses TRBV6-6 with TRBJ1-1, with 10 nucleotides matching TRBD1. CDR3 length: 15 amino acids. V lost 2 bases and J lost 5; bases outside the gene matches: 5. Germline V lookup: CDR1 MNHNY, CDR2 SVGAGI (reference sequence). Written as DNA, the CDR3 is TGTGCCAGCAGTTACCCGGACAGGGGGAAGACTGAAGCTTTCTTT. Encoded protein: CASSYPDRGKTEAFF.

In its sample, this clone was seen once. This sequence joins TRBV7-2 and TRBJ2-3; TRBD2 matches 12 bases. J was trimmed by 0 bases and V by 5 bases; bases with no gene match: 6. The CDR3 spans 17 residues. Germline V gene data show CDR1 as SGHTA and CDR2 as FQGNSA. CDR3 region: CASSPLAGGPSTDTQYF. The CDR3 bases are TGTGCCAGCAGCCCACTAGCGGGGGGACCTAGCACAGATACGCAGTATTTT.

This clone was recorded once. This rearrangement joins TRBV7-9 to TRBJ1-4; 9 bases match TRBD1. This CDR3 spans 17 amino acids. V lost 5 bases and J lost 2; bases outside the gene matches: 9. CDR1 and CDR2 (germline): SEHNR, FQNEAQ (reference sequence). Here the CDR3 reads CASSDTGGGPTNEKLFF. The CDR3 bases are TGTGCCAGCAGCGATACAGGGGGCGGACCGACTAATGAAAAACTGTTTTTT. The variable domain in full, completed from reference TRBV7-9 and TRBJ1-4, reads DTGVSQNPRHKITKRGQNVTFRCDPISEHNRLYWYRQTLGQGPEFLTYFQNEAQLEKSRLLSDRFSAERPKGSFSTLEIQRTEQGDSAMYLCASSDTGGGPTNEKLFFGSGTQLSVL.